This T cell receptor beta chain stems from a study of CD8+ T cells in alopecia areata. Study at large: Treated individuals took tofacitinib by mouth, 5 to 10 mg twice daily.

Of note for this clone: Antigen unknown.

Unmatched junction bases numbered 3, after V lost 4 bases and J lost 2 bases. This CDR3 region has 14 residues. Germline assignment: CDR1 SGHDT and CDR2 YYEEEE. RNA extraction was followed by reverse transcription into cDNA, which acted as the sequencing template. TCRdb's copy holds only in-frame clones and misses some; the assay was immunoSEQ multiplex PCR. The table records about 200,000 clones, around three fifths of them present only once. Regarding the study as a whole: Clonality exceeded that of normal scalp in lesional scalp, most notably in alopecia totalis/universalis.

The sequence was obtained from a human donor with alopecia areata. Sample: CD4+ T cells sorted from blood, taken at week 0. V is TRBV5-6 and J is TRBJ1-3; 7 bases agree with TRBD1. In nucleotides, the CDR3 is TGTGCCAGCAGCGATGGACAGGCTGGAAACACCATATATTTT. Protein: CASSDGQAGNTIYF.